This entry lists 21 T cell receptor beta chains sequenced from one sample in a study of graft-versus-host responses after intestinal transplantation. Their antigens remain unidentified. Using immunoSEQ multiplex PCR, the repertoire was profiled, and TCRdb retains in-frame clones only, with some absent. Among fewer than 95,000 clones listed, about 95% were seen once. Source: unstimulated CD4+ T cells sorted from spleen or lymph node cells, taken before transplant. Every receptor here comes from a human donor who was the organ donor for an intestinal transplant.

The rearrangement links TRBV11-3 to TRBJ2-4; D may be TRBD1 (6 bases). This CDR3 comprises 20 residues. CDR1 SGHNT and CDR2 YENEEA come from the germline V gene. The V end lost 0 bases, the J end lost 2 bases, and 23 bases lay between the germline ends. As DNA, the CDR3 is TGTGCCAGCAGCTTAGAGGACAGTTTTTTCGGGTTTTCCCCCAAAAACATTCAGTACTTC. This gives the protein CASSLEDSFFGFSPKNIQYF.

The V call is TRBV9, the J call TRBJ2-7; TRBD1 matches at 12 bases. This CDR3 region has 16 residues. The junction had 7 bases not matched to a gene; V was cut back by 4 bases and J by 2 bases. Germline CDR1 is SGDLS and CDR2 is YYNGEE. The CDR3 is CASSLLGTGGAYEQYF. The CDR3 DNA sequence: TGTGCCAGCAGCCTTCTCGGGACAGGGGGCGCCTACGAGCAGTACTTC.

The V gene is TRBV10-3, the J gene TRBJ2-3; D assignment may be TRBD1 or TRBD2 (5 bases each). There are 13 residues in the CDR3. The V end was cut by 10 bases, the J end by 1 base, with 12 bases between. The germline V gene has CDR1 ENHRY and CDR2 SYGVKD. The CDR3 reads CANSGTRTDTQYF. CDR3 nucleotide sequence: TGTGCCAACTCAGGGACGCGCACAGATACGCAGTATTTT.

This clone was counted once. V and J are TRBV20-1 and TRBJ1-2; no definite D call. V lost 7 bases to trimming and J lost 0 bases, with 6 bases between them. Germline V lookup: CDR1 DFQATT, CDR2 SNEGSKA (reference sequence). This CDR3 has 11 residues. The CDR3 sequence: CSGWTNYGYTF. CDR3 nucleotide sequence: TGCAGTGGCTGGACTAACTATGGCTACACCTTC.

The V gene is TRBV7-2, the J gene TRBJ2-5, with 7 bases lining up with TRBD1. The germline gives CDR1 SGHTA, CDR2 FQGNSA. The J segment lost 6 bases and the V segment lost 1 base, leaving 8 bases of the junction unmatched. CDR3 length: 15 residues. CDR3 protein: CASSLVATGPKTQYF. CDR3 coding DNA: TGTGCCAGCAGCTTAGTGGCGACAGGGCCGAAGACCCAGTACTTC.

The chain couples TRBV6-1 to TRBJ2-7; D might be TRBD1 (6 bases). V was clipped by 5 bases and J by 2 bases, with 13 bases between them. Germline CDR1 and CDR2: MNHNS and SASEGT. CDR3 length: 14 residues. The CDR3 DNA follows: TGTGCCAGCAGTACAGGACAGACACCCTACGAGCAGTACTTC. As protein: CASSTGQTPYEQYF.

V gene TRBV10-3 combines with J gene TRBJ2-6, with TRBD1 matching over 8 bases. J gave up 2 bases and V 6 bases, and 12 bases lay outside the gene matches. Germline CDR1 reads ENHRY; CDR2 reads SYGVKD. There are 18 residues in the CDR3. The CDR3, as DNA: TGTGCCATCAGCCCCGGGTCGACAGGGGTGCCTGGGGCCAACGTCCTGACTTTC. It yields the protein CAISPGSTGVPGANVLTF.

The chain combines TRBV29-1 with TRBJ1-1; D remains unclear. Germline V CDR1 and CDR2: SQVTM, ANQGSEA. V lost 7 bases and J lost 0, with 9 bases in between. This CDR3 contains 12 residues. CDR3 region: CSAGHLNTEAFF. CDR3 bases: TGCAGCGCCGGGCATTTGAACACTGAAGCTTTCTTT.

Concerning this clone: A read error is likely, as this CDR3 ends without the conserved phenylalanine or tryptophan. The chain joins TRBV28 to TRBJ1-4; D perhaps matches TRBD1 (5 bases). The CDR3 contains 12 residues. Deletions cut 5 bases from V and 10 bases from J, with 11 bases between. Germline V gives CDR1 MDHEN, CDR2 SYDVKM. The CDR3 DNA sequence: TGTGCCAGCAGTACAAATGGGGGAAAACTGTTTCTT. Its protein product is CASSTNGGKLFL.

This clone was counted once. V is TRBV9 and J is TRBJ1-5, with TRBD1 as a possible D gene (5 bases). CDR1 is SGDLS, CDR2 YYNGEE, per germline. Trimming cost V 1 base and J 1 base, with 9 bases left between them. The CDR3 is 15 amino acids. CDR3 region: CASSVSDSSNQPQHF. Here the CDR3 DNA reads TGTGCCAGCAGCGTATCCGACAGCAGCAATCAGCCCCAGCATTTT. The full variable domain, with the rest looked up from reference TRBV9 and TRBJ1-5, is DSGVTQTPKHLITATGQRVTLRCSPRSGDLSVYWYQQSLDQGLQFLIQYYNGEERAKGNILERFSAQQFPDLHSELNLSSLELGDSALYFCASSVSDSSNQPQHFGDGTRLSIL.

This chain connects TRBV7-2 to TRBJ2-5, with D hard to call. The CDR3 is 12 amino acids. Germline V lookup: CDR1 SGHTA, CDR2 FQGNSA. V lost 0 bases, J lost 2 bases, and 1 base lay in between. CDR3 sequence: CASSLAQETQYF. The CDR3 region has the DNA TGTGCCAGCAGCTTAGCGCAAGAGACCCAGTACTTC.

V is TRBV5-6 and J is TRBJ1-2; D unresolved. Germline loops: CDR1 SGHDT, CDR2 YYEEEE. Trimming took 7 bases from V and 1 from J, leaving 14 bases between them. The CDR3 runs to 14 residues. This chain's CDR3 is CASHAGGGNYGYTF. The DNA of the CDR3 is TGTGCCAGCCACGCAGGAGGTGGTAACTATGGCTACACCTTC.

On this clone itself: This CDR3 is also generated by other DNA sequences in the sample. This sequence joins TRBV9 and TRBJ2-6, with unresolved D. In germline, CDR1 is SGDLS, CDR2 YYNGEE. This CDR3 comprises 15 residues. Between the trimmed V and J ends, which lost 2 bases and 1 base, there was a span of 7 bases. The CDR3 sequence is CASSVLGSGANVLTF. The CDR3 DNA follows: TGTGCCAGCAGCGTCCTCGGGTCTGGGGCCAACGTCCTGACTTTC.

J is TRBJ1-1 and V is TRBV6-5; the D is unclear. Per the germline V gene, CDR1 is MNHEY and CDR2 is SVGAGI. The CDR3 extends over 14 amino acids. V lost 0 bases and J 11 bases, leaving 16 bases between the germline ends. In DNA form, the CDR3 reads TGTGCCAGCAGTTACTCGGTCGATAACATCTCGGCTTTCTTT. Its protein product is CASSYSVDNISAFF.

The V call is TRBV9, the J call TRBJ1-2; D ambiguous. The CDR3 loop spans 14 amino acids. Germline assignment: CDR1 SGDLS and CDR2 YYNGEE. Trimming cost V 0 bases and J 3 bases, with 9 bases left between them. The CDR3 loop reads CASSVDYFDYGYTF. DNA of the CDR3: TGTGCCAGCAGCGTAGATTATTTTGACTATGGCTACACCTTC.

This chain links TRBV7-8 with TRBJ2-7; 7 bases line up with TRBD1. The CDR3 runs 15 residues. Germline V gene sequence: CDR1 SGHVS, CDR2 FQNEAQ. Losses at the gene ends were 0 bases for V and 2 bases for J; bases not matched to a gene: 4. The CDR3 DNA sequence: TGTGCCAGCAGCTTAGCAGGGCAGGGGGCCTACGAGCAGTACTTC. This gives the protein CASSLAGQGAYEQYF.

J is TRBJ2-1 and V is TRBV4-3; D gene ambiguous. Trimming cost V 0 bases and J 4 bases, with 1 base left between them. Germline V gene lookup returns CDR1 LGHNA and CDR2 YSLEER. This CDR3 comprises 12 residues. CDR3 loop: CASSQEYNEQFF. The CDR3 DNA follows: TGCGCCAGCAGCCAAGAATACAATGAGCAGTTCTTC.

The V call is TRBV20-1, the J call TRBJ1-1; D gene uncertain. This CDR3 has 10 amino acids. Germline CDR1 DFQATT, CDR2 SNEGSKA (reference sequence). V lost 6 bases and J 1 base, leaving 3 bases between the germline ends. CDR3 coding DNA: TGCAGTGCGTCGAACACTGAAGCTTTCTTT. As protein: CSASNTEAFF.

The chain uses TRBV11-3 and TRBJ1-3; D gene unclear. V lost 0 bases and J lost 0, with 12 bases in between. The CDR3 covers 17 residues. CDR1 is SGHNT, CDR2 YENEEA, per germline. This CDR3 reads CASSLERAHSSGNTIYF. The CDR3 nucleotides read TGTGCCAGCAGCTTAGAACGGGCCCATTCCTCTGGAAACACCATATATTTT.

The chain carries TRBV18 and TRBJ1-5, with 8 bases fitting TRBD1. CDR3 length: 15 amino acids. Trimming cost V 4 bases and J 0 bases; bases outside gene matches: 2. The V gene's germline CDR1 is KGHSH and CDR2 LQKENI. CDR3 DNA sequence: TGTGCCAGCTCACTTCAGGGGGCTAGCAATCAGCCCCAGCATTTT. This encodes CASSLQGASNQPQHF.

The genes are TRBV10-1 and TRBJ2-1; 9 nucleotides agree with TRBD2. Trimming at V came to 0 bases and at J to 2 bases, leaving 5 bases not matched to a gene. This CDR3 region has 17 residues. The germline V gene has CDR1 WNHNN and CDR2 SYGVQD (reference sequence). For the CDR3, the DNA is TGCGCCAGCAGTGAGTCGAGGGTAGCGGGGGCCTACAATGAGCAGTTCTTC. Translated: CASSESRVAGAYNEQFF.